Following are 21 T cell receptor beta chains from one sample sequenced in a study of control samples from healthy donors and cancer patients (dated by TCRdb to 2020 to 2021). The library relied on the immunoSEQ multiplex PCR assay. TCRdb mirrors the immuneACCESS table, restricted to in-frame sequences. Some clones are absent from its copies; in checked studies, under half trace to an unresolved V gene, and the reason for the others is unknown. The table for this sample lists over 100,000 clones; about 91% of them were counted only once. The ten largest clones capture approximately 3.5% of the sample. The material sequenced was blood. These receptors all stem from a man aged 40-50 years in good health.

This clone was recorded a few times. V and J are TRBV7-2 and TRBJ1-2; 7 nucleotides match TRBD1. Trimming took 0 bases from V and 5 from J; bases not matched to a gene: 12. Germline CDR1 and CDR2: SGHTA and FQGNSA. The CDR3 sequence is 17 residues long. For the CDR3, the DNA is TGTGCCAGCAGCTTAGCGCTTTCCGGGACAGCACTTTATGGCTACACCTTC. Translated, it gives CASSLALSGTALYGYTF.

The chain combines TRBV20-1 with TRBJ1-3; D gene ambiguous. V gave up 6 bases and J gave up 4 bases, with 7 bases separating them. The CDR3 length is 11 residues. Per germline, CDR1 DFQATT and CDR2 SNEGSKA (reference sequence). The CDR3 sequence: CSAARGNTIYF. CDR3 nucleotide sequence: TGCAGTGCCGCGCGAGGAAACACCATATATTTT.

The V and J genes are TRBV27 and TRBJ1-1, with 10 bases matching TRBD1. From germline, CDR1 is MNHEY and CDR2 SMNVEV (reference sequence). The CDR3 is 15 amino acids. J gave up 5 bases and V 5 bases, and 8 bases lay outside the gene matches. In nucleotides, the CDR3 is TGTGCCAGCAGTCAAAGACAGGGGGCTCGAACTGAAGCTTTCTTT. Its protein product is CASSQRQGARTEAFF.

With respect to this clone: One end of the junction fails to match germline, which may point to a read error. The rearrangement uses TRBV6-5 and TRBJ1-5; the D is unclear. This CDR3 spans 14 amino acids. Germline V CDR1 and CDR2: MNHEY, SVGAGI. The CDR3 nucleotides read TGTGCCAGCAGTTCGAGCGGGGTCAATCAGCCCCGGCATTTT. Translated: CASSSSGVNQPRHF.

The rearrangement uses TRBV19 and TRBJ2-7; 7 bases agree with TRBD1. Germline values: CDR1 LNHDA, CDR2 SQIVND (reference sequence). This CDR3 contains 15 residues. The trim removed 8 bases at V and 2 bases at J, leaving 12 bases unmatched. This chain's CDR3 is CASGNPTTGTYEQYF. The DNA of the CDR3 is TGTGCCAGTGGGAACCCGACGACAGGGACCTACGAGCAGTACTTC.

CDR3 sequence (DNA): TGTGCCAGCAGCTCCTCGGGGGGGCAAATAGGTCAGCCCCAGCATTTT. This codes for CASSSSGGQIGQPQHF. The chain uses TRBV7-9 and TRBJ1-5, with D tentatively TRBD1 (6 bases). With 4 bases removed from V and 6 bases from J, the gap between germline ends came to 19 bases. Per germline, CDR1 SEHNR and CDR2 FQNEAQ (reference sequence). This CDR3 region has 16 residues.

This clone was observed once. This sequence joins TRBV12-3 or TRBV12-4 and TRBJ1-1; D is uncertain. The V gene lost 5 bases and the J gene lost 5 bases, with 12 bases spanning the gap. This CDR3 has 13 residues. CDR3 amino acids: CASSLGWATEAFF. CDR3 in DNA: TGTGCCAGCAGTCTAGGGTGGGCGACTGAAGCTTTCTTT.

CDR3 protein: CAITGDLNSPLHF. In DNA, the CDR3 is TGTGCCATCACAGGGGACCTTAATTCACCCCTCCACTTT. This sequence joins TRBV10-3 and TRBJ1-6; D is possibly TRBD1 (6 bases). V was cut by 7 bases and J by 6 bases, with 10 bases left in between. Germline V gene lookup returns CDR1 ENHRY and CDR2 SYGVKD. The CDR3 loop spans 13 amino acids.

The chain combines TRBV5-1 with TRBJ2-7; 9 bases are shared with TRBD1. The V and J ends lost 3 bases and 4 bases, in that order; junction bases with no gene match: 5. The CDR3 spans 14 residues. Germline CDR1 is SGHRS and CDR2 is YFSETQ. CDR3 coding DNA: TGCGCCAGCAGCTCACCGGGACAGGGTTACGAGCAGTACTTC. This codes for CASSSPGQGYEQYF.

The J gene is TRBJ2-1, the V gene TRBV28; 8 bases are a match to TRBD2. CDR3 size: 15 residues. Germline V lookup: CDR1 MDHEN, CDR2 SYDVKM. J was trimmed by 7 bases and V by 3 bases; bases with no gene match: 8. This chain's CDR3 is CASSFLRGAPNEQFF. CDR3 coding DNA: TGTGCCAGCAGTTTTTTGCGGGGGGCCCCGAATGAGCAGTTCTTC.

The J gene is TRBJ1-2, the V gene TRBV5-1; TRBD1 matches 7 bases. The CDR3 loop spans 13 amino acids. Trimming cost V 4 bases and J 7 bases; bases outside gene matches: 7. From germline, CDR1 is SGHRS and CDR2 YFSETQ. The CDR3 DNA reads as TGCGCCAGCAGCACCGGACAGGAGGTTGGCTACACCTTC. Translating it yields CASSTGQEVGYTF.

The chain carries TRBV5-1 and TRBJ2-5, with TRBD2 matching 7 bases. V shed 5 bases, J shed 5 bases, and the junction held 6 bases outside the gene matches. CDR1 and CDR2 from the germline V gene are SGHRS and YFSETQ. This CDR3 is built from 13 residues. Written as DNA, the CDR3 is TGCGCCAGCAGAACTCTGCGGGGGGAGACCCAGTACTTC. It encodes CASRTLRGETQYF.

This chain connects TRBV12-3 or TRBV12-4 to TRBJ1-2; D is unresolved. Trimming took off 4 bases at V and 5 bases at J, with 11 bases between the two ends. The CDR3 consists of 13 residues. The CDR3 spells CASSSQQVYGYTF. The CDR3 DNA reads TGTGCCAGCAGTTCCCAGCAGGTGTATGGCTACACCTTC.

The chain combines TRBV30 with TRBJ1-1; 8 nucleotides match TRBD1. J gave up 4 bases and V 3 bases, and 4 bases lay outside the gene matches. This CDR3 is 13 amino acids long. The germline V gene encodes CDR1 GTSNPN and CDR2 SVGIG (reference sequence). The CDR3: CAWSFTGGTEAFF. The DNA of the CDR3 is TGTGCCTGGAGCTTTACAGGGGGCACTGAAGCTTTCTTT.

The V gene is TRBV18, the J gene TRBJ2-7, with 7 bases fitting TRBD2. Germline V gene lookup returns CDR1 KGHSH and CDR2 LQKENI. V dropped 1 base and J dropped 5; count of bases not matched to a gene: 2. This CDR3 has 13 amino acids. DNA for the CDR3: TGTGCCAGCTCACCACGGGAGGGCGACGAGCAGTACTTC. Its protein is CASSPREGDEQYF.

This chain links TRBV5-1 with TRBJ2-1; 10 bases fit TRBD2. The J segment lost 9 bases and the V segment lost 2 bases, leaving 8 bases of the junction unmatched. The CDR3 covers 15 residues. Germline V gene sequence: CDR1 SGHRS, CDR2 YFSETQ. As DNA, the CDR3 is TGCGCCAGCAGCTTCGGTCCTAGCGGGGGAGGTGAGCAGTTCTTC. As protein: CASSFGPSGGGEQFF.

The V and J genes are TRBV30 and TRBJ2-2; D possibly corresponds to TRBD1 (6 bases). This CDR3 spans 14 amino acids. CDR1 and CDR2 from the germline V gene are GTSNPN and SVGIG (reference sequence). The V and J ends lost 1 base and 4 bases respectively, with 10 bases between them. CDR3 protein: CAWSGWTVTGELFF. CDR3 nucleotide sequence: TGTGCCTGGAGTGGGTGGACAGTCACCGGGGAGCTGTTTTTT. The complete variable domain, with remaining parts taken from reference TRBV30 and TRBJ2-2, reads SQTIHQWPATLVQPVGSPLSLECTVEGTSNPNLYWYRQAAGRGLQLLFYSVGIGQISSEVPQNLSASRPQDRQFILSSKKLLLSDSGFYLCAWSGWTVTGELFFGEGSRLTVL.

This chain connects TRBV9 to TRBJ2-7; 14 nucleotides align to TRBD2. This CDR3 region has 17 residues. Germline V gene data show CDR1 as SGDLS and CDR2 as YYNGEE. Trimming at V came to 4 bases and at J to 7 bases, leaving 13 bases not matched to a gene. CDR3 region: CASSPQPGLAGAGEQYF. DNA of the CDR3: TGTGCCAGCAGCCCTCAGCCGGGACTAGCGGGGGCTGGTGAGCAGTACTTC.

This chain links TRBV3-1 (or the pseudogene TRBV3-2) with TRBJ1-4; D gene uncertain. V shed 4 bases and J shed 8 bases, with 11 bases lying between them. Germline CDR1 LGHDT, CDR2 YNNKEL (reference sequence). The CDR3 is 13 amino acids. CDR3 in amino acids: CASSRNTAEKLFF. CDR3 sequence (DNA): TGTGCCAGCAGCCGCAACACAGCCGAAAAACTGTTTTTT.

The chain carries TRBV11-2 and TRBJ2-7; D is uncertain. The V gene's germline CDR1 is SGHAT and CDR2 FQNNGV. With 5 bases removed from V and 2 bases from J, the gap between germline ends came to 13 bases. The CDR3 has 14 amino acids. This CDR3 reads CASSRNVLTYEQYF. In DNA form, the CDR3 reads TGTGCCAGCAGCCGTAATGTACTTACCTACGAGCAGTACTTC.

The chain couples TRBV24-1 to TRBJ2-3; 10 positions agree with TRBD1. The CDR3 runs 15 residues. CDR1 and CDR2 (germline): KGHDR, SFDVKD. V was clipped by 4 bases and J by 3 bases; unmatched bases: 3. The CDR3 DNA sequence: TGTGCCACCAGTGACACGGGACAGGGGACAGATACGCAGTATTTT. Translating it yields CATSDTGQGTDTQYF.